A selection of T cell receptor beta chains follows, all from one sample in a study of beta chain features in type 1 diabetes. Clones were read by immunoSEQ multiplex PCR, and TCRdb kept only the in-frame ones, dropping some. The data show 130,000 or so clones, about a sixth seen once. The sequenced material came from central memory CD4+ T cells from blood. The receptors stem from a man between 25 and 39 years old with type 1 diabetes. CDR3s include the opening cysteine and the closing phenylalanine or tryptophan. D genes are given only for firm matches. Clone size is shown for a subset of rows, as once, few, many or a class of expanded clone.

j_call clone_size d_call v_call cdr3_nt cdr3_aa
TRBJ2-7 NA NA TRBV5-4 TGTGCCAGCAGCCTCCGGACAACAGGACTCTACGAGCAGTACTTC CASSLRTTGLYEQYF
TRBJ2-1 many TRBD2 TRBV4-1 TGCGCCAGCAGCCCCTCCGGGAGCGGGGGGGCCTGGGGTGAGCAGTTCTTC CASSPSGSGGAWGEQFF
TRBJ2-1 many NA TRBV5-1 TGCGCCAGCAGTTTCAGAGGGAGCTCATACAATGAGCAGTTCTTC CASSFRGSSYNEQFF
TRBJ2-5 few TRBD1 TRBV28 TGTGCCAGCAGTTTACTCGGACAGGGGAGAGTAGAGACCCAGTACTTC CASSLLGQGRVETQYF
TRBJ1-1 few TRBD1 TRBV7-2 TGTGCCAGCAGCTTATCCGGACAGGGTGAAGCTTTCTTT CASSLSGQGEAFF
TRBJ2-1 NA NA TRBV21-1 TGTGCCAGCAGTAATGGCGGGGGCGGTGAGCAGTTCTTC CASSNGGGGEQFF
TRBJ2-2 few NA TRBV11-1 TGTGCCAGCCTAGGAAGGACCGGGGAGCTGTTTTTT CASLGRTGELFF
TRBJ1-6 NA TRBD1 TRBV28 TGTGCCAGCAGTCCCACAGGGGGTGGATCACCCCTCCACTTT CASSPTGGGSPLHF
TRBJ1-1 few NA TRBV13 TGTGCCAGCAGCTTACAGGAGTACACTGAAGCTTTCTTT CASSLQEYTEAFF
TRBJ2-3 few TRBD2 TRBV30 TGTGCCTGGAGTCCCGGGGGGTTAGCGCAGTATTTT CAWSPGGLAQYF
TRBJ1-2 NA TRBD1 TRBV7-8 TGTGCCAGCAGCTTCCCGGGACAGCCAAACTATGGCTACACCTTC CASSFPGQPNYGYTF
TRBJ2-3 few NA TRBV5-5 TGTGCCAGCTCCGGGGGCCGCGGCACAGATACGCAGTATTTT CASSGGRGTDTQYF
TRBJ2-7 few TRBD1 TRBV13 TGTGCCACAAGACCGGGACAGGGGGGCGAGCAGTACTTC CATRPGQGGEQYF
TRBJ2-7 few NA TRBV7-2 TGTGCCAGCAGCCAGTCAGGGCTAGCCTACGAGCAGTACTTC CASSQSGLAYEQYF
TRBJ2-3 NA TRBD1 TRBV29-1 TGCAGCGTTGGGACAGGGGGCTGGAGCACAGATACGCAGTATTTT CSVGTGGWSTDTQYF
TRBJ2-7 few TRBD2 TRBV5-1 TGCGCCAGCAGCTTGGACGCGGGGGGTCTAAGGGACGAGCAGTACTTC CASSLDAGGLRDEQYF
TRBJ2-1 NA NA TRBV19 TGTGCCAGTAGGTCCTCGAACGAGGGTCATCGCGAGCAGTTCTTC CASRSSNEGHREQFF
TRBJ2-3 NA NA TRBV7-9 TGTGCCAGCAGCTTGAGAGATACGCAGTATTTT CASSLRDTQYF
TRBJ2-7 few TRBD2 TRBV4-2 TGTGCCAGCAGCCAAGATGTGGCTAGCGGGGTCTACGAGCAGTACTTC CASSQDVASGVYEQYF
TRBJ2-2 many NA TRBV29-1 TGCAGCGTTGGACCGAACACCGGGGAGCTGTTTTTT CSVGPNTGELFF
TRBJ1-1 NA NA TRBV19 TGTGCCAGTACCTTAGAAGAAGGATTTACTGAAGCTTTCTTT CASTLEEGFTEAFF
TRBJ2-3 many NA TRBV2 TGTGCCAGCAGTGTTTCAGGCTTCACAGATACGCAGTATTTT CASSVSGFTDTQYF
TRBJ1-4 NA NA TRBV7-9 TGTGCCAGCAGCTTGCCTAGTAATGAAAAACTGTTTTTT CASSLPSNEKLFF
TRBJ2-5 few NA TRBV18 TGTGCCAGCTCACCCCTGCGGGACCTTGGAGAGACCCAGTACTTC CASSPLRDLGETQYF
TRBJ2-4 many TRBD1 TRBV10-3 TGTGCCATCAGTGGGGGACAGGACGAAAACATTCAGTACTTC CAISGGQDENIQYF
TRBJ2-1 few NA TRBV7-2 TGTGCCAGCAGCTTAGTCGGCTACAATGAGCAGTTCTTC CASSLVGYNEQFF
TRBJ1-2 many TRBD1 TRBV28 TGTGCCAGCAGTTTGGGACAGGAAGGCTACACCTTC CASSLGQEGYTF
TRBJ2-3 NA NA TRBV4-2 TGTGCCAGCAGCCAAGATCGTGGACTCCACACAGATACGCAGTATTTT CASSQDRGLHTDTQYF
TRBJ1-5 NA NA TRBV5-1 TGCGCCAGCAGCTTGGTGAGCAATCAGCCCCAGCATTTT CASSLVSNQPQHF
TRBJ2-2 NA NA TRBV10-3 TGTGCCATCAGTGAGTCTGGAACCGGGGAGCTGTTTTTT CAISESGTGELFF
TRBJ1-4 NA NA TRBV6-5 TGTGCCAGCAGTTACTCGGGGAAGGGAGGGGAAAAACTGTTTTTT CASSYSGKGGEKLFF
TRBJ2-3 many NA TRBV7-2 TGTGCCAGCAGCCTTGCGATTGGCACAGATACGCAGTATTTT CASSLAIGTDTQYF
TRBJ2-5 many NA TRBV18 TGTGCCAGCTCACCACCTTCTGGAGAGACCCAGTACTTC CASSPPSGETQYF
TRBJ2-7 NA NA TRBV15 TGTGCCACCAGCAGAGATCACGGTCAGACCTACGAGCAGTACTTC CATSRDHGQTYEQYF
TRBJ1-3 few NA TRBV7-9 TGTGCCAGCAGCTCCGGACTGAAGAACACCATATATTTT CASSSGLKNTIYF
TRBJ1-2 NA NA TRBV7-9 TGTGCCAGCAGCTTAGTCAAACCGGGAGCTAACTATGGCTACACCTTC CASSLVKPGANYGYTF
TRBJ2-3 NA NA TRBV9 TGTGCCAGCAGCGCCCGTGCTAGCACAGATACGCAGTATTTT CASSARASTDTQYF
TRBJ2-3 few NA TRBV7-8 TGTGCCAGCAGCACCGGCGGGGATACGCAGTATTTT CASSTGGDTQYF
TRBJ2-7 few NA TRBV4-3 TGCGCCAGCAGCCAAGAACGGGCTGGGGAGCAGTACTTC CASSQERAGEQYF
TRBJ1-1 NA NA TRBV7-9 TGTGCCAGCAGCTTATACTCGGCGGAGACTGAAGCTTTCTTT CASSLYSAETEAFF
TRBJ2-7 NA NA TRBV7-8 TGTGCCAGCAGCTTAGATCCGGGGCTCGGAAACGAGCAGTACTTC CASSLDPGLGNEQYF
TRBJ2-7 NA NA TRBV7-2 TGTGCCAGCAGCCCACAAGGGGGGCGCGACGAGCAGTACTTC CASSPQGGRDEQYF
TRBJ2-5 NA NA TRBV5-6 TGTGCCAGCAGCTTGGTTGGAGAGACCCAGTACTTC CASSLVGETQYF
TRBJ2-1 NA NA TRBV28 TGTGCCAGCAGTTCCCGCCGGGTCACCTACAATGAGCAGTTCTTC CASSSRRVTYNEQFF
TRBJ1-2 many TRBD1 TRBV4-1 TGCGCCAGCAGCAGACAGGGGGCGGACTATGGCTACACCTTC CASSRQGADYGYTF
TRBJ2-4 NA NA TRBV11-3 TGTGCCAGCAGCTTGGGTCAGGGAAGTTTGGACAAAAACATTCAGTACTTC CASSLGQGSLDKNIQYF
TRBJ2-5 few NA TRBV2 TGTGCCAGCAGTGAAAATAGAGGAGAGACCCAGTACTTC CASSENRGETQYF